The 24 T cell receptor beta chains reported below all come from one sample, sequenced in a study of blood T cell repertoires in COVID-19. The assay was immunoSEQ multiplex PCR, and TCRdb's table has in-frame clones only and misses some. The repertoire consists of 150,000 to 200,000 clones, with approximately 88% occurring once and the leading ten covering roughly 4.9%. The specimen was PBMCs or T cells enriched from blood (not recorded which). These TCRs come from a man between 65 and 79 years old who had been exposed to COVID-19.

The chain joins TRBV27 to TRBJ2-3, with D perhaps TRBD1 (6 bases). The CDR3 spans 16 residues. The ends were cut back, 7 bases at V and 0 bases at J, with 17 bases in the middle. CDR1 MNHEY and CDR2 SMNVEV come from the germline V gene (reference sequence). The chain's CDR3 is CASTKRGGGSTDTQYF. CDR3 nucleotide sequence: TGTGCCAGCACCAAACGAGGGGGTGGGAGCACAGATACGCAGTATTTT.

The chain joins TRBV30 to TRBJ1-2; D is uncertain. The V and J ends lost 4 bases and 4 bases respectively, with 13 bases between them. This CDR3 spans 13 amino acids. Germline CDR1 and CDR2: GTSNPN and SVGIG (reference sequence). CDR3 nucleotide sequence: TGTGCCTGGATCCCGAGGGTTTTCTATGGCTACACCTTC. This sequence encodes CAWIPRVFYGYTF.

This clone was detected once. The chain combines TRBV7-9 with TRBJ1-2; TRBD1 agrees at 8 bases. Per the germline V gene, CDR1 is SEHNR and CDR2 is FQNEAQ (reference sequence). This CDR3 region has 15 residues. V was pared by 5 bases and J by 6 bases, with 11 bases of the junction left unmatched. CDR3 sequence: CASSLQGGQGNGYTF. Here the CDR3 DNA reads TGTGCCAGCAGCCTCCAGGGAGGACAGGGCAATGGCTACACCTTC.

CDR3 region: CASSLPVWASGRNEQYF. The CDR3 DNA sequence: TGTGCCAGCAGCCTTCCCGTCTGGGCTAGCGGGAGAAACGAGCAGTACTTC. The chain employs TRBV3-1 (or the pseudogene TRBV3-2) and TRBJ2-7; TRBD2 agrees at 10 bases. The CDR3 loop spans 17 amino acids. The V gene's germline CDR1 is LGHDT and CDR2 YNNKEL (reference sequence). Unmatched junction bases numbered 14, after V lost 4 bases and J lost 5 bases.

The chain recombines TRBV6-6 with TRBJ2-7, with 8 bases aligning to TRBD1. The trim removed 5 bases at V and 5 bases at J, leaving 5 bases unmatched. This CDR3 comprises 13 residues. Germline V gene sequence: CDR1 MNHNY, CDR2 SVGAGI (reference sequence). CDR3 protein: CASSDPGQDEQYF. In DNA form, the CDR3 reads TGTGCCAGCAGTGACCCGGGACAGGACGAGCAGTACTTC.

The rearrangement joins TRBV6-5 to TRBJ1-5; TRBD1 matches at 8 bases. CDR1 is MNHEY, CDR2 SVGAGI, per germline. J gave up 6 bases and V 2 bases, and 6 bases lay outside the gene matches. The CDR3 is 15 amino acids. CDR3 sequence reads: CASSYDRGGSQPQHF. In DNA, the CDR3 is TGTGCCAGCAGTTACGACAGGGGAGGTTCTCAGCCCCAGCATTTT.

V is TRBV4-3 and J is TRBJ1-2; no firm D call. Germline values: CDR1 LGHNA, CDR2 YSLEER. This CDR3 contains 15 residues. The V and J ends lost 0 bases and 0 bases respectively, with 8 bases between them. CDR3 nucleotides: TGCGCCAGCAGCCAAGACTTTATAGCTAACTATGGCTACACCTTC. It is translated as CASSQDFIANYGYTF.

This chain joins TRBV5-6 and TRBJ1-2; 8 bases align to TRBD1. CDR3 length: 17 residues. With V trimmed by 3 bases and J by 4 bases, 14 bases remained unmatched. Germline CDR1 reads SGHDT; CDR2 reads YYEEEE. This CDR3 is CASSSLGTGQGGYGYTF. The CDR3 DNA follows: TGTGCCAGCAGCTCTTTGGGAACTGGACAGGGAGGCTATGGCTACACCTTC. The full variable domain, completed using reference TRBV5-6 and TRBJ1-2, is DAGVTQSPTHLIKTRGQQVTLRCSPKSGHDTVSWYQQALGQGPQFIFQYYEEEERQRGNFPDRFSGHQFPNYSSELNVNALLLGDSALYLCASSSLGTGQGGYGYTFGSGTRLTVV.

The genes are TRBV20-1 and TRBJ1-2, with a possible D match to TRBD1 (5 bases). This CDR3 comprises 10 residues. Trimming cost V 3 bases and J 8 bases, with 7 bases left between them. Germline V gives CDR1 DFQATT, CDR2 SNEGSKA (reference sequence). CDR3 DNA: TGCAGTGCTAGGGAGGGGGGCTACACCTTC. Translation gives CSAREGGYTF.

The chain carries TRBV19 and TRBJ1-5, with D maybe TRBD1 (5 bases). V lost 7 bases to trimming and J lost 2 bases, with 15 bases between them. Germline CDR1 reads LNHDA; CDR2 reads SQIVND (reference sequence). The CDR3 is made up of 15 amino acids. The CDR3 sequence: CASTTVGGGNQPQHF. The CDR3 coding sequence is TGTGCCAGTACCACGGTGGGGGGTGGCAATCAGCCCCAGCATTTT.

This clone was picked up one time. This sequence joins TRBV6-5 and TRBJ1-6; D unclear. Germline V CDR1 and CDR2: MNHEY, SVGAGI. The CDR3 has 14 residues. V lost 0 bases and J 8 bases, leaving 8 bases between the germline ends. DNA for the CDR3: TGTGCCAGCAGTTACTCGCGGGGTTATTCACCCCTCCACTTT. Its protein product is CASSYSRGYSPLHF.

The chain carries TRBV28 and TRBJ2-7, with D possibly being TRBD1 (6 bases). The CDR3 totals 14 residues. Germline V CDR1 and CDR2: MDHEN, SYDVKM. The V end lost 7 bases, the J end lost 3 bases, and 16 bases lay between the germline ends. The CDR3 DNA is TGTGCCAGCATCCCCAGGACAGTTAACTACGAGCAGTACTTC. Its translation is CASIPRTVNYEQYF.

The rearrangement links TRBV6-6 to TRBJ1-5; perhaps TRBD1 as D (6 bases). Per the germline V gene, CDR1 is MNHNY and CDR2 is SVGAGI (reference sequence). The CDR3 has 13 residues. The V gene lost 6 bases and the J gene lost 5 bases, with 11 bases spanning the gap. The CDR3 DNA reads TGTGCCAGCAGGACAGGAATCGATCAGCCCCAGCATTTT. Amino acid sequence: CASRTGIDQPQHF.

This sequence joins TRBV6-5 and TRBJ1-1, with 9 nucleotides matching TRBD1. The CDR3 sequence is 15 residues long. V gave up 4 bases and J gave up 4 bases; unmatched junction bases: 7. From germline, CDR1 is MNHEY and CDR2 SVGAGI. CDR3 sequence reads: CASSSRDRGGTEAFF. The DNA of the CDR3 is TGTGCCAGCAGTTCCAGAGACAGGGGGGGCACTGAAGCTTTCTTT.

The chain employs TRBV11-2 and TRBJ2-4; D possibly corresponds to TRBD2 (6 bases). The CDR3 is made up of 17 amino acids. Trimming pared 5 bases from V and 3 bases from J, leaving 20 bases between. Looked up from germline, CDR1 is SGHAT and CDR2 is FQNNGV. In nucleotides, the CDR3 is TGTGCCAGCAGCCTACCCGCTGGAGGGGTAAACAAAAACATTCAGTACTTC. Translation: CASSLPAGGVNKNIQYF. Together with reference TRBV11-2 and TRBJ2-4, the CDR3 gives the full variable domain: EAGVAQSPRYKIIEKRQSVAFWCNPISGHATLYWYQQILGQGPKLLIQFQNNGVVDDSQLPKDRFSAERLKGVDSTLKIQPAKLEDSAVYLCASSLPAGGVNKNIQYFGAGTRLSVL.

This clone has ten or more counts. This rearrangement joins TRBV7-9 to TRBJ1-1, with 8 nucleotides matching TRBD1. Germline V CDR1 and CDR2: SEHNR, FQNEAQ (reference sequence). With V trimmed by 5 bases and J by 5 bases, 10 bases remained unmatched. The CDR3 sequence is 15 residues long. The CDR3 nucleotides are TGTGCCAGCAGCCTAGGGTCAGGGGGCAAGACTGAAGCTTTCTTT. Its protein is CASSLGSGGKTEAFF.

The chain links TRBV5-4 to TRBJ2-6, with D uncertain. CDR3 length equals 16 residues. In germline, CDR1 is SGHNT, CDR2 YYREEE (reference sequence). V was pared by 0 bases and J by 5 bases, with 12 bases between. CDR3 sequence: CASSLASAVRANVLTF. The CDR3, as DNA: TGTGCCAGCAGCTTGGCAAGCGCGGTGCGGGCCAACGTCCTGACTTTC.

The V call is TRBV11-3, the J call TRBJ2-2; D not resolved. Germline-derived CDR1 and CDR2 are SGHNT and YENEEA. CDR3 size: 13 residues. V gave up 2 bases and J gave up 6 bases, with 7 bases separating them. CDR3 DNA sequence: TGTGCCAGCAGCTTAACCAGTGCCGGGGAGCTGTTTTTT. Encoded protein: CASSLTSAGELFF.

V is TRBV7-9 and J is TRBJ1-5; TRBD1 aligns across 8 bases. This CDR3 has 14 residues. J was trimmed by 4 bases and V by 5 bases; bases with no gene match: 4. The V gene's germline CDR1 is SEHNR and CDR2 FQNEAQ (reference sequence). CDR3 residues: CASSQDRGNQPQHF. In nucleotides, the CDR3 is TGTGCCAGCAGCCAAGACAGGGGTAATCAGCCCCAGCATTTT.

This rearrangement joins TRBV4-2 to TRBJ2-7; weak D call: TRBD1 (5 bases). From germline, CDR1 is LGHNA and CDR2 YNFKEQ. V dropped 0 bases and J dropped 0 bases, with 12 bases sitting between them. The CDR3 spans 16 residues. CDR3 amino acids: CASSQDYQGISYEQYF. For the CDR3, the DNA is TGTGCCAGCAGCCAAGATTACCAGGGAATCTCCTACGAGCAGTACTTC.

The chain carries TRBV18 and TRBJ2-7; possible D gene TRBD1, 6 bases. V lost 5 bases, J lost 6 bases, and 17 bases lay in between. The CDR3 runs 14 residues. CDR1 KGHSH and CDR2 LQKENI come from the germline V gene. CDR3 in amino acids: CASSTRGGEAEQYF. Written as DNA, the CDR3 is TGTGCCAGCTCAACCAGAGGGGGAGAGGCCGAGCAGTACTTC.

The chain has TRBV5-1 and TRBJ2-5; TRBD2 matches 11 bases. After removal of 4 bases from V and 5 bases from J, the junction contained 10 bases not matched to a gene. The CDR3 length is 16 residues. From germline, CDR1 is SGHRS and CDR2 YFSETQ. CDR3 amino acids: CASSNPSGGSRETQYF. In nucleotides, the CDR3 is TGCGCCAGCAGCAACCCTAGCGGGGGGTCCCGCGAGACCCAGTACTTC.

CDR3 nucleotides: TGTGCCAGCCCCCGGTCAGGTAATCAGCCCCAGCATTTT. It encodes CASPRSGNQPQHF. The genes are TRBV21-1 and TRBJ1-5; the D call in the table, TRBD1, was not verified against the DNA. TRBV21-1 is tagged as a pseudogene. The CDR3 has 13 amino acids.

V gene TRBV27 combines with J gene TRBJ1-6; D uncertain. The CDR3 length is 13 residues. From germline, CDR1 is MNHEY and CDR2 SMNVEV (reference sequence). Deletions cut 7 bases from V and 10 bases from J, with 14 bases between. The CDR3 loop reads CASKVVTESPLHF. CDR3 bases: TGTGCCAGCAAAGTGGTGACGGAGTCACCCCTCCACTTT.